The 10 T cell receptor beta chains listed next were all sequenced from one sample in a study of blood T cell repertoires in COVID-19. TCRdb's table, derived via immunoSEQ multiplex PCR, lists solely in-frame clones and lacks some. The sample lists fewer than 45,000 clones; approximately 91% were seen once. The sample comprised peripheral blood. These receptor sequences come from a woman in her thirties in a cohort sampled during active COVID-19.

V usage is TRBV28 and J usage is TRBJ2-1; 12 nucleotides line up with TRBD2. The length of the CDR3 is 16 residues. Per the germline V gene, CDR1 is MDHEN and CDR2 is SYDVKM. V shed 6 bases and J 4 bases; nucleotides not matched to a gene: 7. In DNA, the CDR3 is TGTGCCAGCAGACGCGGACTAGCGGGATATTACAATGAGCAGTTCTTC. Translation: CASRRGLAGYYNEQFF.

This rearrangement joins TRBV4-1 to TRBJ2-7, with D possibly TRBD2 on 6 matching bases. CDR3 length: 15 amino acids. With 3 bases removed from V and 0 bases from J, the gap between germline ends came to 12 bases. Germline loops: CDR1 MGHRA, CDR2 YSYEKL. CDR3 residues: CASSHPGGASYEQYF. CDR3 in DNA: TGCGCCAGCAGCCACCCCGGAGGGGCCTCCTACGAGCAGTACTTC.

The CDR3 DNA is TGCGCCAGCGGTCCCCCGGCGGTTGGCTACACCTTC. Amino acids: CASGPPAVGYTF. The J gene is TRBJ1-2, the V gene TRBV5-1; D gene uncertain. The CDR3 totals 12 residues. V lost 7 bases to trimming and J lost 7 bases, with 14 bases between them. Looked up from germline, CDR1 is SGHRS and CDR2 is YFSETQ.

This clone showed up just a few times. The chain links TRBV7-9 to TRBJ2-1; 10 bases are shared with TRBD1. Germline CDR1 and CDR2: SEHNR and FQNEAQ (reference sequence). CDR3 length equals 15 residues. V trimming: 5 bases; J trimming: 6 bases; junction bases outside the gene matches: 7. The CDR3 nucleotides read TGTGCCAGCAGCCTCACCGGGACAGGGGTCAATGAGCAGTTCTTC. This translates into CASSLTGTGVNEQFF.

In DNA form, the CDR3 reads TGTGCCAGCAGTTTAGCGGCCGACACTGAAGCTTTCTTT. Residues: CASSLAADTEAFF. The chain recombines TRBV12-3 or TRBV12-4 with TRBJ1-1; D is undetermined. The V gene lost 0 bases and the J gene lost 3 bases, with 5 bases spanning the gap. This CDR3 spans 13 amino acids.

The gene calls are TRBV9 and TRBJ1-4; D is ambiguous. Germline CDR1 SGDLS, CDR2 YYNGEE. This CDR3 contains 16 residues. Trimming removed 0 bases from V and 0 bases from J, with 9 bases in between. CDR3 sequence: CASSVGHRPTNEKLFF. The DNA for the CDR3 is TGTGCCAGCAGCGTAGGTCACAGACCAACTAATGAAAAACTGTTTTTT. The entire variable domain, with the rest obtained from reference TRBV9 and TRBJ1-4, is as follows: DSGVTQTPKHLITATGQRVTLRCSPRSGDLSVYWYQQSLDQGLQFLIQYYNGEERAKGNILERFSAQQFPDLHSELNLSSLELGDSALYFCASSVGHRPTNEKLFFGSGTQLSVL.

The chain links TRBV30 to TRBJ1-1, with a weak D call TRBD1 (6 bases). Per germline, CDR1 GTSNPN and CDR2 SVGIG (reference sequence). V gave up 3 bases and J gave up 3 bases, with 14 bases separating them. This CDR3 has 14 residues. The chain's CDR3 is CAWSSTGRDTEAFF. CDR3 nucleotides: TGTGCCTGGAGCAGTACAGGGAGGGACACTGAAGCTTTCTTT.

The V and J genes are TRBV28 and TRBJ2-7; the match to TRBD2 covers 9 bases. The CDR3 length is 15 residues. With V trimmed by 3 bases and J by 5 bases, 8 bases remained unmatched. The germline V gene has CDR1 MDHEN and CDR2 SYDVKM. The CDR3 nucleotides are TGTGCCAGCAGTTTGGTTAGCGGGGGCTCTCACGAGCAGTACTTC. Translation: CASSLVSGGSHEQYF.

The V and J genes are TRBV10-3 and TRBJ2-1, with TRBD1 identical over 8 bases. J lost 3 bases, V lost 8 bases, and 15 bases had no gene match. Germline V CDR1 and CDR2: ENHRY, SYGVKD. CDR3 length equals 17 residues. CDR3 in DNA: TGTGCCATCGGCCCGGGACAGGCCGGGAGCTACTACAATGAGCAGTTCTTC. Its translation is CAIGPGQAGSYYNEQFF.

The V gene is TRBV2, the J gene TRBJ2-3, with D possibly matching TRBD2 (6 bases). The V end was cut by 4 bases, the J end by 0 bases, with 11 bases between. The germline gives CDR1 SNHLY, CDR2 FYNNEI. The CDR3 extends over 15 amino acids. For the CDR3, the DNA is TGTGCCAGCAGTGGCGGGACGGCTAGCACAGATACGCAGTATTTT. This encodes CASSGGTASTDTQYF.